This T cell receptor (beta chain) was captured by sequencing in a study of blood T cell repertoires in COVID-19. The overall study: Samples of COVID-19 (acute and convalescent) were obtained from the United States, Italy and Spain. Nucleic acid was either cDNA or gDNA, and it came from T cells, B-cell-depleted T cells, or PBMCs.

Original processing methods: Cell counts per sample came from amplifying reference gene primers. Repertoires were generated with immunoSEQ multiplex PCR, while TCRdb's copy carries only in-frame clones and drops some. D and trimming come from the DNA, and the V and J calls and clone size come from that table. The table shows about 200,000 clones, with roughly 90% occurring only once. CDR3 length: 13 amino acids. Germline CDR1 is SGHTA and CDR2 is FQGNSA. V shed 1 base, J shed 14 bases, and the junction held 8 bases outside the gene matches. The chain combines TRBV7-2 with TRBJ2-3; the match to TRBD1 covers 8 bases. The sequence derives from a young man who had recovered from COVID-19. Input material: peripheral blood. The CDR3 loop reads CASSLEVDRETYF. The DNA of the CDR3 is TGTGCCAGCAGCTTAGAAGTGGACAGGGAAACGTATTTT.